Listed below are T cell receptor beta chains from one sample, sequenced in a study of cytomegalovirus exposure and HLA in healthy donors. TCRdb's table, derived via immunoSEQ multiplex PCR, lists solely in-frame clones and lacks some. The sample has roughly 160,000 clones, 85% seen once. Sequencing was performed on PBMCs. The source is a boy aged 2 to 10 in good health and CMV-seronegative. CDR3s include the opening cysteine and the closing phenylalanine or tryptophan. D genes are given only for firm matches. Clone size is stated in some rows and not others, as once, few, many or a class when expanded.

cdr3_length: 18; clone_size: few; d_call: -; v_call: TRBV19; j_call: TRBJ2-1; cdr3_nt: TGTGCCAGTAGTATAGTTCCAGGGAGGAGGGCCCCCTACAATGAGCAGTTCTTC; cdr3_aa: CASSIVPGRRAPYNEQFF
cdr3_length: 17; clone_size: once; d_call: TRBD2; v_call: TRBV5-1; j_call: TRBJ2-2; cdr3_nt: TGCGCCAGCAGACCTGCTAGCGGGGGGACTAGCACCGGGGAGCTGTTTTTT; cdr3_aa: CASRPASGGTSTGELFF
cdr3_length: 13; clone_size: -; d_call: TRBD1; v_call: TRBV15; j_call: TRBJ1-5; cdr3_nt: TGTGCCACAGGGGGCGCGGGCAATCAGCCCCAGCATTTT; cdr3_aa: CATGGAGNQPQHF
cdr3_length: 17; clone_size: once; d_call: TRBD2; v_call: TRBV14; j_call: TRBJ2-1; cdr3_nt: TGTGCCAGCAGCGAAGCCAGAAGTAGCGGGGGCCGCAATGAGCAGTTCTTC; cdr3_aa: CASSEARSSGGRNEQFF
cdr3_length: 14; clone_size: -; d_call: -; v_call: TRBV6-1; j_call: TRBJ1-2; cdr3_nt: TGTGCCAGCAGTGAAGACAGTGTCAGCTATGGCTACACCTTC; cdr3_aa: CASSEDSVSYGYTF
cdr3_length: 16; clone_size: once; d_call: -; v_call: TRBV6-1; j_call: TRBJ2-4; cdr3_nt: TGTGCCAGCAGTGCCCCTATGGACTTAGCCAAAAACATTCAGTACTTC; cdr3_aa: CASSAPMDLAKNIQYF
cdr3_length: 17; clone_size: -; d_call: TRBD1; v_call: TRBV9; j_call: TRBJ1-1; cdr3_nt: TGTGCCAGCAGCCCCTGGACAGGGCGGATGGGGGACACTGAAGCTTTCTTT; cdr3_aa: CASSPWTGRMGDTEAFF
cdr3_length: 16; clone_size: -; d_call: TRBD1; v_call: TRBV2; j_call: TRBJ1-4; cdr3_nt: TGTGCCAGCAGTGAGGACAGGGGGCTGTCTAATGAAAAACTGTTTTTT; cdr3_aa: CASSEDRGLSNEKLFF
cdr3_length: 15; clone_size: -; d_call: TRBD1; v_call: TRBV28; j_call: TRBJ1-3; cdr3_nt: TGTGCCAGCAGTTTCTCGACAGGGGCTGGAAACACCATATATTTT; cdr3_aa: CASSFSTGAGNTIYF
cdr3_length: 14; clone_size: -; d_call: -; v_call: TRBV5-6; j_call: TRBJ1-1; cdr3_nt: TGTGCCAGCAGCTTCAACCAGAGGAGCCCTGAAGCTTTCTTT; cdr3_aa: CASSFNQRSPEAFF
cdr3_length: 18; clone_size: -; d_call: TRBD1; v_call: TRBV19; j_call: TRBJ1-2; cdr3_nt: TGTGCCAGTAGTCTAGCGTGGGGCCGGGACAGCTCTAACTATGGCTACACCTTC; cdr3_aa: CASSLAWGRDSSNYGYTF
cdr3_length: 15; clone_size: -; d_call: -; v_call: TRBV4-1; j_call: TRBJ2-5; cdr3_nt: TGCGCCAGCAGCCAAGACGGGGGACGCCAAGAGACCCAGTACTTC; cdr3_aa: CASSQDGGRQETQYF
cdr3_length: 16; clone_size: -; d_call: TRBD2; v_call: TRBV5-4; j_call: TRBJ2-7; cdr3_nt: TGTGCCAGCAGCTTGGCCGAGCGGGGTACAGTAGGCGAGCAGTACTTC; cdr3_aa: CASSLAERGTVGEQYF